A single sample is the source of the 19 T cell receptor beta chains below, sequenced in a study of blood T cell repertoires in COVID-19. The table came from immunoSEQ multiplex PCR; TCRdb's copy has only in-frame clones and leaves some out. The sample lists more than 15,000 clones; 90% to 95% were seen once. The sequencing input was peripheral blood. Receptor source: a human donor in a cohort sampled during active COVID-19.

V gene TRBV29-1 combines with J gene TRBJ2-7; 11 nucleotides line up with TRBD2. V was pared by 2 bases and J by 6 bases, with 6 bases of the junction left unmatched. The CDR3 sequence is 14 residues long. Germline values: CDR1 SQVTM, CDR2 ANQGSEA. Here the CDR3 reads CSVELAGGVGEQYF. CDR3 DNA sequence: TGCAGCGTTGAATTAGCGGGAGGGGTTGGCGAGCAGTACTTC.

The J gene is TRBJ2-5, the V gene TRBV19; D may be TRBD1 (5 bases). Germline lookup yields CDR1 LNHDA and CDR2 SQIVND (reference sequence). V lost 4 bases and J lost 4, with 10 bases in between. The CDR3 spans 13 residues. For the CDR3, the DNA is TGTGCCAGTAGTACCCAGGGTGCAGAGACCCAGTACTTC. Translated, it gives CASSTQGAETQYF.

The chain employs TRBV4-1 and TRBJ1-1; 7 bases fit TRBD1. This CDR3 is built from 15 residues. Unmatched junction bases numbered 10, after V lost 2 bases and J lost 7 bases. Germline V gene sequence: CDR1 MGHRA, CDR2 YSYEKL. Here the CDR3 reads CASSQLLDRDYEAFF. The CDR3 DNA reads TGCGCCAGCAGCCAACTCCTCGACAGGGATTATGAAGCTTTCTTT.

V usage is TRBV28 and J usage is TRBJ2-7, with D maybe TRBD1 (6 bases). V lost 6 bases and J 2 bases, leaving 17 bases between the germline ends. The CDR3 consists of 15 residues. Germline CDR1 MDHEN, CDR2 SYDVKM. CDR3: CASRSGPEGAYEQYF. CDR3 nucleotides: TGTGCCAGCAGGAGCGGACCCGAGGGGGCCTACGAGCAGTACTTC.

The chain uses TRBV11-2 and TRBJ1-1, with D possibly being TRBD1 (5 bases). The germline V gene encodes CDR1 SGHAT and CDR2 FQNNGV. V was clipped by 0 bases and J by 5 bases, with 13 bases between them. This CDR3 has 15 residues. CDR3 region: CASSLDVRVWTEAFF. The CDR3 DNA is TGTGCCAGCAGCTTAGATGTCAGGGTGTGGACTGAAGCTTTCTTT.

CDR3 sequence (DNA): TGTGCCAGCAGTCCGAGGGGGGGAAGCTCCTACAATGAGCAGTTCTTC. It is translated as CASSPRGGSSYNEQFF. J is TRBJ2-1 and V is TRBV9; a weak D match, TRBD2 (7 bases). CDR1 is SGDLS, CDR2 YYNGEE, per germline. V lost 5 bases and J 0 bases, leaving 15 bases between the germline ends. The CDR3 has 16 residues.

The chain couples TRBV19 to TRBJ2-3; D might be TRBD1 (6 bases). The length of the CDR3 is 15 residues. V lost 1 base, J lost 6 bases, and 14 bases lay in between. The germline CDR1 and CDR2 sequences are LNHDA and SQIVND (reference sequence). CDR3 in amino acids: CASSIGVQGLDTQYF. Here the CDR3 DNA reads TGTGCCAGTAGTATAGGGGTGCAGGGGTTGGATACGCAGTATTTT.

This chain links TRBV5-6 with TRBJ1-4; D remains ambiguous. Trimming pared 0 bases from V and 4 bases from J, leaving 10 bases between. The CDR3 is 15 amino acids. The germline V gene has CDR1 SGHDT and CDR2 YYEEEE. CDR3 coding DNA: TGTGCCAGCAGCTTGGAGGTCGGGGTTAATGAAAAACTGTTTTTT. Its protein is CASSLEVGVNEKLFF.

The J gene is TRBJ2-7, the V gene TRBV5-6, with 9 bases aligning to TRBD1. V shed 1 base and J 4 bases; nucleotides not matched to a gene: 9. The V gene's germline CDR1 is SGHDT and CDR2 YYEEEE. The CDR3 runs to 16 residues. The CDR3 region is CASSLWGDRARYEQYF. CDR3 nucleotide sequence: TGTGCCAGCAGCTTGTGGGGGGACAGGGCAAGGTACGAGCAGTACTTC.

This rearrangement joins TRBV6-2 or TRBV6-3 to TRBJ1-2, with D perhaps matching TRBD1 (6 bases). Trimming left V 2 bases short and J 6 bases short, with 16 bases between. The CDR3 covers 15 residues. Per germline, CDR1 MNHEY and CDR2 SVGEGT. The CDR3 DNA sequence: TGTGCCAGCAGTTACCCTCCAGGGGATAGAGATGGCTACACCTTC. This translates into CASSYPPGDRDGYTF.

The V call is TRBV7-9, the J call TRBJ1-4, with D hard to call. Trimming took 3 bases from V and 5 from J, leaving 16 bases between them. This CDR3 is built from 16 residues. Germline assignment: CDR1 SEHNR and CDR2 FQNEAQ (reference sequence). CDR3: CASSFTIGRRNEKLFF. The CDR3 region has the DNA TGTGCCAGCAGCTTCACTATAGGAAGGAGGAATGAAAAACTGTTTTTT. The full variable domain, its missing parts supplied by reference TRBV7-9 and TRBJ1-4, is DTGVSQNPRHKITKRGQNVTFRCDPISEHNRLYWYRQTLGQGPEFLTYFQNEAQLEKSRLLSDRFSAERPKGSFSTLEIQRTEQGDSAMYLCASSFTIGRRNEKLFFGSGTQLSVL.

J is TRBJ1-2 and V is TRBV2, with TRBD1 identical over 7 bases. Germline CDR1 and CDR2: SNHLY and FYNNEI. CDR3 length: 13 residues. V was clipped by 3 bases and J by 5 bases; unmatched bases: 3. The DNA of the CDR3 is TGTGCCAGCAGTGACACAGGGGCGTATGGCTACACCTTC. It is translated as CASSDTGAYGYTF.

The chain uses TRBV15 and TRBJ2-7; weak D call: TRBD1 (5 bases). CDR1 is LNHNV, CDR2 YYDKDF, per germline (reference sequence). Trimming took 3 bases from V and 2 from J, leaving 14 bases between them. There are 15 residues in the CDR3. As DNA, the CDR3 is TGTGCCACCAGCAGCCGATGGGCAGGGACCTACGAGCAGTACTTC. Residues: CATSSRWAGTYEQYF.

This rearrangement joins TRBV6-5 to TRBJ2-3, with TRBD2 matching over 8 bases. This CDR3 region has 14 residues. Germline V gene data show CDR1 as MNHEY and CDR2 as SVGAGI. J was trimmed by 4 bases and V by 2 bases; bases with no gene match: 2. The DNA for the CDR3 is TGTGCCAGCAGTTACGCGGGGGGCCCAGATACGCAGTATTTT. Translated: CASSYAGGPDTQYF.

The sample holds a few counts of this clone. V and J are TRBV10-2 and TRBJ1-5; 9 bases agree with TRBD1. Trimming took 6 bases from V and 5 from J; bases not matched to a gene: 5. Germline CDR1 WSHSY, CDR2 SAAADI. There are 14 residues in the CDR3. The CDR3: CASRGTGHDQPQHF. CDR3 DNA: TGCGCCAGCAGGGGGACAGGGCACGATCAGCCCCAGCATTTT.

This chain uses TRBV19 with TRBJ2-1; D might be TRBD1 (6 bases). From germline, CDR1 is LNHDA and CDR2 SQIVND (reference sequence). The CDR3 extends over 12 amino acids. Deletions cut 3 bases from V and 16 bases from J, with 16 bases between. The CDR3 bases are TGTGCCAGTAGTATCGGTGTACAGGGTAAATTCTTC. Its translation is CASSIGVQGKFF.

The chain combines TRBV27 with TRBJ1-1; D is undetermined. Germline lookup yields CDR1 MNHEY and CDR2 SMNVEV (reference sequence). V lost 5 bases to trimming and J lost 2 bases, with 12 bases between them. The CDR3 runs to 14 residues. The CDR3 coding sequence is TGTGCCAGCAGTCAAATCAGAAGTAACACTGAAGCTTTCTTT. Protein product: CASSQIRSNTEAFF.

The CDR3 sequence is CASSLWTGVGGYTF. The CDR3, as DNA: TGTGCCAGCAGCCTCTGGACAGGGGTTGGGGGCTACACCTTC. This chain connects TRBV3-1 (or the pseudogene TRBV3-2) to TRBJ1-2, with TRBD1 matching over 9 bases. V was clipped by 4 bases and J by 8 bases; unmatched bases: 8. This CDR3 spans 14 amino acids. Germline V CDR1 and CDR2: LGHDT, YNNKEL (reference sequence).

The chain links TRBV15 to TRBJ2-1; D remains unclear. Trimming shortened V by 1 base and J by 6 bases, and 13 bases separated the two germline ends. Germline CDR1 LNHNV, CDR2 YYDKDF (reference sequence). The CDR3 is 15 residues long. CDR3 sequence: CATSRAIVMRNEQFF. As DNA, the CDR3 is TGTGCCACCAGCAGAGCCATAGTAATGCGCAATGAGCAGTTCTTC. The full variable domain, rest sourced from reference TRBV15 and TRBJ2-1, is DAMVIQNPRYQVTQFGKPVTLSCSQTLNHNVMYWYQQKSSQAPKLLFHYYDKDFNNEADTPDNFQSRRPNTSFCFLDIRSPGLGDTAMYLCATSRAIVMRNEQFFGPGTRLTVL.